Each of the 29 T cell receptor beta chains below was sequenced from the same sample in a study of glioma-infiltrating T cells after dendritic cell vaccination. Sequencing used immunoSEQ multiplex PCR; TCRdb keeps in-frame clones, though not all of them. The repertoire holds over 90,000 clones, with approximately 80% as singletons. The sample here was blood, taken before dendritic cell vaccination. The origin of the receptors is a human donor with glioblastoma.

The chain couples TRBV5-1 to TRBJ1-4; possibly TRBD1 for D (6 bases). The CDR3 runs to 16 residues. Germline CDR1 and CDR2: SGHRS and YFSETQ. V lost 0 bases and J lost 2, with 11 bases in between. The CDR3 DNA reads TGCGCCAGCAGCTTGGCAGGGGCTTTGACTAATGAAAAACTGTTTTTT. Protein sequence: CASSLAGALTNEKLFF.

This chain connects TRBV19 to TRBJ1-2; 9 nucleotides match TRBD1. The CDR3 is 14 residues long. CDR1 and CDR2 (germline): LNHDA, SQIVND (reference sequence). Trimming cost V 2 bases and J 5 bases; bases outside gene matches: 3. CDR3 loop: CASSIRDRVYGYTF. DNA for the CDR3: TGTGCCAGTAGTATACGGGACAGGGTATATGGCTACACCTTC. Supplemented by reference TRBV19 and TRBJ1-2, the full variable domain reads DGGITQSPKYLFRKEGQNVTLSCEQNLNHDAMYWYRQDPGQGLRLIYYSQIVNDFQKGDIAEGYSVSREKKESFPLTVTSAQKNPTAFYLCASSIRDRVYGYTFGSGTRLTVV.

This clone was counted a single time. The chain has TRBV21-1 and TRBJ2-7; TRBD1, the table's D call, was not compared with the DNA. TRBV21-1 is assigned pseudogene status. The CDR3 runs 14 residues. This chain's CDR3 is CASNLGQGDYEQYF. DNA for the CDR3: TGTGCCAGCAACCTGGGACAGGGAGACTACGAGCAGTACTTC.

The chain uses TRBV7-2 and TRBJ1-1; D not certain. The germline gives CDR1 SGHTA, CDR2 FQGNSA. Trimming took 5 bases from V and 3 from J, leaving 19 bases between them. This CDR3 is 16 amino acids long. CDR3 amino acids: CASSPGWGRVDTEAFF. CDR3 nucleotides: TGTGCCAGCAGCCCGGGGTGGGGTCGGGTCGACACTGAAGCTTTCTTT.

V gene TRBV6-5 combines with J gene TRBJ2-5; 13 nucleotides match TRBD2. The CDR3 has 15 residues. Germline CDR1 is MNHEY and CDR2 is SVGAGI. Germline trimming cut 7 bases from V and 4 bases from J; bases unmatched to any gene: 6. This CDR3 is CASTRLAGGGETQYF. The CDR3 DNA is TGTGCCAGCACCCGACTAGCGGGGGGCGGAGAGACCCAGTACTTC.

CDR3 in amino acids: CSVSLDPTDTQYF. The CDR3 nucleotides read TGCAGCGTATCTCTAGACCCCACAGATACGCAGTATTTT. V usage is TRBV29-1 and J usage is TRBJ2-3; D not resolved. V was clipped by 6 bases and J by 2 bases, with 12 bases between them. CDR1 and CDR2 (germline): SQVTM, ANQGSEA. This CDR3 region has 13 residues.

This clone showed up just a few times. The V gene is TRBV5-1, the J gene TRBJ2-5; no definite D call. The germline V gene has CDR1 SGHRS and CDR2 YFSETQ. Trimming removed 0 bases at V and 2 bases at J, with 8 bases between. This CDR3 has 14 amino acids. CDR3 region: CASSLAGQQETQYF. The CDR3 nucleotides read TGCGCCAGCAGCTTGGCGGGTCAGCAAGAGACCCAGTACTTC.

The genes are TRBV7-2 and TRBJ1-1; weak D call: TRBD1 (5 bases). Between the trimmed V and J ends, which lost 2 bases and 1 base, there was a span of 8 bases. This CDR3 has 14 amino acids. Germline values: CDR1 SGHTA, CDR2 FQGNSA. The CDR3 DNA sequence: TGTGCCAGCAGCTTACCAGGGCGGAACACTGAAGCTTTCTTT. As protein: CASSLPGRNTEAFF.

This clone was seen a single time. The chain employs TRBV5-1 and TRBJ1-2; 11 nucleotides match TRBD1. The CDR3 runs 16 residues. Germline assignment: CDR1 SGHRS and CDR2 YFSETQ. Trimming removed 3 bases from V and 9 bases from J; junction bases left unmatched: 13. The CDR3 spells CASSSMDRGRISSYTF. The CDR3 DNA follows: TGCGCCAGCAGCTCGATGGACAGGGGGCGCATTAGTAGCTACACCTTC.

Only a few counts were recorded for this clone. The chain combines TRBV4-3 with TRBJ1-2, with 8 positions matching TRBD1. In germline, CDR1 is LGHNA, CDR2 YSLEER. Losses at the gene ends were 1 base for V and 4 bases for J; bases not matched to a gene: 8. This CDR3 region has 16 residues. In nucleotides, the CDR3 is TGCGCCAGCAGCCAAGGTCGGACAGGGCCTATCTATGGCTACACCTTC. Protein product: CASSQGRTGPIYGYTF.

Only one count was recorded for this clone. This rearrangement joins TRBV30 to TRBJ1-2; D gene ambiguous. The germline V gene has CDR1 GTSNPN and CDR2 SVGIG (reference sequence). Trimming removed 5 bases at V and 4 bases at J, with 11 bases between. This CDR3 comprises 12 residues. The CDR3 here is CAWRGGFYGYTF. CDR3 nucleotides: TGTGCCTGGCGAGGTGGTTTCTATGGCTACACCTTC.

This clone was seen a few times. The chain is built from TRBV19 and TRBJ1-2, with TRBD1 matching 7 bases. CDR1 LNHDA and CDR2 SQIVND come from the germline V gene (reference sequence). CDR3 size: 13 residues. With 7 bases clipped from V and 3 bases from J, the junction kept 5 bases outside the gene matches. CDR3: CASTPDRDYGYTF. The CDR3 nucleotides read TGTGCCAGTACCCCCGACAGGGACTATGGCTACACCTTC.

The V and J genes are TRBV6-4 and TRBJ2-2, with 11 nucleotides matching TRBD2. Germline V gives CDR1 MRHNA, CDR2 SNTAGT. The trim removed 2 bases at V and 1 base at J, leaving 3 bases unmatched. This CDR3 is built from 17 residues. The CDR3: CASSDGGTSGNTGELFF. The CDR3 DNA sequence: TGTGCCAGCAGTGACGGGGGGACTAGCGGGAACACCGGGGAGCTGTTTTTT.

The chain recombines TRBV15 with TRBJ1-2; the match to TRBD1 covers 8 bases. The CDR3 is 14 amino acids. Germline CDR1 and CDR2: LNHNV and YYDKDF (reference sequence). The V segment lost 0 bases and the J segment 8 bases; nucleotides outside the gene matches: 5. CDR3 coding DNA: TGTGCCACCAGCAGAGATTGGGCAGGGGGCGGCTACACCTTC. It translates to CATSRDWAGGGYTF.

The genes are TRBV6-1 and TRBJ2-7, with D unresolved. Germline assignment: CDR1 MNHNS and CDR2 SASEGT. Trimming cost V 3 bases and J 4 bases, with 10 bases left between them. The CDR3 is made up of 13 amino acids. The CDR3 region is CASSDFLRYEQYF. The DNA of the CDR3 is TGTGCCAGCAGTGATTTCTTACGGTACGAGCAGTACTTC.

The genes are TRBV6-6 and TRBJ2-5, with no clear D. V dropped 4 bases and J dropped 4 bases, with 13 bases sitting between them. CDR1 and CDR2 (germline): MNHNY, SVGAGI (reference sequence). The CDR3 is 14 residues long. CDR3 protein: CASSSYSVAETQYF. The CDR3 DNA reads TGTGCCAGCAGTTCTTACAGTGTTGCAGAGACCCAGTACTTC.

V is TRBV18 and J is TRBJ2-7; possible D gene TRBD2, 8 bases. V was clipped by 6 bases and J by 4 bases, with 16 bases between them. The CDR3 length is 14 residues. The germline CDR1 and CDR2 sequences are KGHSH and LQKENI. The CDR3 sequence: CASSPGGGGYEQYF. For the CDR3, the DNA is TGTGCCAGCTCCCCGGGAGGGGGCGGGTACGAGCAGTACTTC.

The chain carries TRBV2 and TRBJ2-1, with 8 positions matching TRBD2. The V segment lost 2 bases and the J segment 3 bases; nucleotides outside the gene matches: 3. Germline-derived CDR1 and CDR2 are SNHLY and FYNNEI. The CDR3 is made up of 15 amino acids. Here the CDR3 reads CASSESAGGYNEQFF. CDR3 nucleotides: TGTGCCAGCAGTGAATCCGCGGGGGGCTACAATGAGCAGTTCTTC.

This clone was seen only a few times. The chain couples TRBV30 to TRBJ2-3, with 7 nucleotides matching TRBD1. The CDR3 contains 13 residues. Trimming at V came to 7 bases and at J to 5 bases, leaving 9 bases not matched to a gene. The germline gives CDR1 GTSNPN, CDR2 SVGIG (reference sequence). This CDR3 is CASGRRGRDTQYF. CDR3 DNA: TGTGCCTCGGGCCGCAGGGGGAGAGATACGCAGTATTTT.

This clone showed up just once. The rearrangement joins TRBV18 to TRBJ1-5, with TRBD1 as a possible D gene (6 bases). This CDR3 region has 15 residues. Germline V gene lookup returns CDR1 KGHSH and CDR2 LQKENI. Trimming left V 5 bases short and J 3 bases short, with 14 bases between. The CDR3 loop is CASSIGDNYNQPQHF. The CDR3 DNA reads TGTGCCAGCTCAATTGGGGACAACTACAATCAGCCCCAGCATTTT.

This rearrangement joins TRBV9 to TRBJ1-1; D not resolved. The germline V gene has CDR1 SGDLS and CDR2 YYNGEE. The CDR3 spans 13 residues. V gave up 0 bases and J gave up 5 bases, with 8 bases separating them. CDR3 residues: CASSVAPRTEAFF. The CDR3 coding sequence is TGTGCCAGCAGCGTAGCGCCGCGAACTGAAGCTTTCTTT.

The genes are TRBV5-4 and TRBJ1-1; 10 bases line up with TRBD1. With V trimmed by 4 bases and J by 0 bases, 12 bases remained unmatched. Germline V lookup: CDR1 SGHNT, CDR2 YYREEE (reference sequence). This CDR3 is 18 amino acids long. The DNA of the CDR3 is TGTGCCAGCAGCACAAACCGACGGGACAGGGGTTTGAACACTGAAGCTTTCTTT. Protein sequence: CASSTNRRDRGLNTEAFF.

This rearrangement joins TRBV4-2 to TRBJ2-7, with 11 bases fitting TRBD2. The CDR3 is 15 amino acids. The junction had 0 bases not matched to a gene; V was cut back by 0 bases and J by 2 bases. Germline V gene lookup returns CDR1 LGHNA and CDR2 YNFKEQ. This CDR3 is CASSQDSGGAYEQYF. The CDR3 coding sequence is TGTGCCAGCAGCCAAGATAGCGGGGGGGCCTACGAGCAGTACTTC.

This sequence joins TRBV2 and TRBJ1-2; D perhaps matches TRBD1 (5 bases). V was trimmed by 2 bases and J by 4 bases, leaving 14 bases between them. CDR1 is SNHLY and CDR2 is FYNNEI in the germline V gene. This CDR3 spans 15 amino acids. CDR3 in DNA: TGTGCCAGCAGTGAATCCGGCGCCAGGGCCTATGGCTACACCTTC. As protein: CASSESGARAYGYTF.

On this clone itself: The sample contains more than one DNA sequence encoding this CDR3. The rearrangement links TRBV28 to TRBJ2-1, with TRBD1 identical over 9 bases. In germline, CDR1 is MDHEN, CDR2 SYDVKM. CDR3 length equals 16 residues. V was clipped by 2 bases and J by 1 base; unmatched bases: 3. DNA of the CDR3: TGTGCCAGCAGTTTAGTCGGACAGGGGTCCTACAATGAGCAGTTCTTC. This translates into CASSLVGQGSYNEQFF.

This sequence joins TRBV11-3 and TRBJ2-7; TRBD1 matches at 9 bases. The trim removed 8 bases at V and 5 bases at J, leaving 7 bases unmatched. The CDR3 covers 13 residues. From germline, CDR1 is SGHNT and CDR2 YENEEA. The CDR3 DNA reads TGTGCCAGCGCCGACAGGGGGAACAACGAGCAGTACTTC. It codes for CASADRGNNEQYF.

This clone occurred a few times. The rearrangement joins TRBV11-2 to TRBJ2-3; 9 positions match TRBD2. Germline loops: CDR1 SGHAT, CDR2 FQNNGV. V shed 5 bases, J shed 6 bases, and the junction held 6 bases outside the gene matches. This CDR3 has 14 amino acids. CDR3 sequence reads: CASSAGGQGDTQYF. The CDR3 nucleotides are TGTGCCAGCAGCGCGGGGGGGCAGGGGGATACGCAGTATTTT.

The V and J genes are TRBV7-9 and TRBJ1-1, with TRBD1 as a possible D gene (5 bases). The CDR3 is 15 residues long. V lost 2 bases, J lost 1 base, and 11 bases lay in between. Germline CDR1 is SEHNR and CDR2 is FQNEAQ (reference sequence). CDR3 nucleotides: TGTGCCAGCAGCTTATGGGGCAGAGAGAACACTGAAGCTTTCTTT. Translating it yields CASSLWGRENTEAFF.

The J gene is TRBJ1-1, the V gene TRBV7-2; maybe TRBD1 (5 bases). The V and J ends lost 5 bases and 0 bases respectively, with 13 bases between them. The CDR3 runs 15 residues. In germline, CDR1 is SGHTA, CDR2 FQGNSA. The CDR3 protein is CASSPGAGLNTEAFF. The CDR3 DNA follows: TGTGCCAGCAGCCCAGGCGCAGGGTTGAACACTGAAGCTTTCTTT.